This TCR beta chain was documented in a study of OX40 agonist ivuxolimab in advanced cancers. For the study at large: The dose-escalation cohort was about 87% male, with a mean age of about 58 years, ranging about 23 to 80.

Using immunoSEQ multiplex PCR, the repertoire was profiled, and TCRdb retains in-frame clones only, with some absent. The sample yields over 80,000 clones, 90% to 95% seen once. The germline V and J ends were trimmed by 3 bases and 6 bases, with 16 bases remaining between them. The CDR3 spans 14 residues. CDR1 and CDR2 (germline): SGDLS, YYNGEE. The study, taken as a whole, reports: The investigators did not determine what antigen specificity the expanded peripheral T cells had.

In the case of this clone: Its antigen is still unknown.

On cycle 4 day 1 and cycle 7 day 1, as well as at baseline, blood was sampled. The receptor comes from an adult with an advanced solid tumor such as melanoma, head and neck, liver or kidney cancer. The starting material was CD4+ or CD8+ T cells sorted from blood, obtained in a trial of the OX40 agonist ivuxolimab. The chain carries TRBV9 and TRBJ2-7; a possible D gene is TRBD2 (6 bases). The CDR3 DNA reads TGTGCCAGCAGCGCCACTAGCAGCTCCACCGAGCAGTACTTC. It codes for CASSATSSSTEQYF.